This T cell receptor (beta chain) was found in a study of T cell responses to AZD1222 COVID-19 vaccine. The assay was immunoSEQ multiplex PCR, and TCRdb's table has in-frame clones only and misses some. The sample contains over 150,000 clones, roughly 92% of which appear only once. Remarks on this clone: Antigen unknown.

Germline V lookup: CDR1 SQVTM, CDR2 ANQGSEA. V gave up 5 bases and J gave up 3 bases, with 13 bases separating them. The CDR3 is made up of 13 amino acids. Study-level results: Spike-specific TCR repertoires showed rising breadth and depth after two AZD1222 doses.

The TCR sequence derives from an adult in good health. The sequencing here drew on peripheral blood, taken on day 0 of AZD1222 vaccination. This chain links TRBV29-1 with TRBJ1-1; tentatively, D is TRBD1 (6 bases). Here the CDR3 reads CSVIDRTDTEAFF. As DNA, the CDR3 is TGCAGCGTTATCGACAGGACCGACACTGAAGCTTTCTTT.